These T cell receptor beta chains were read from a single sample in a study of prognosis after radiotherapy for stage I lung cancer. TCRdb independently ran MiXCR on the multiplex PCR reads; one entry per CDR3 protein. The table includes about 19,000 distinct CDR3 sequences, 40% to 55% detected once. Sequencing was performed on PBMCs, taken before or after stereotactic body radiation therapy (not recorded which). Receptors originate from a donor over 45 with non-small cell lung cancer. CDR3s leave out the opening cysteine and the closing phenylalanine or tryptophan. Fields, in order: clone size, V gene, J gene, CDR3 protein. Clone size appears in some rows only: once, few, many, or a class for an expanded clone.

clone_size: many; v_call: TRBV3-1; j_call: TRBJ1-6; cdr3_aa: ASSQDSGRVGNSPLH
clone_size: NA; v_call: TRBV12-3/TRBV12-4; j_call: TRBJ1-1; cdr3_aa: AAIMGLMNTEAF
clone_size: many; v_call: TRBV9; j_call: TRBJ1-2; cdr3_aa: ASSQRVDYGYT
clone_size: many; v_call: TRBV19; j_call: TRBJ2-5; cdr3_aa: ATRDVNQETQY
clone_size: NA; v_call: TRBV27; j_call: TRBJ2-7; cdr3_aa: ASSLKLGMRDASVYEHY
clone_size: NA; v_call: TRBV15; j_call: TRBJ2-7; cdr3_aa: ATSRGGGEVRVAEQY
clone_size: NA; v_call: TRBV12-3/TRBV12-4; j_call: TRBJ1-2; cdr3_aa: ASSQIQGAKGYT
clone_size: NA; v_call: TRBV27; j_call: TRBJ2-7; cdr3_aa: ASIFGGRGEQY
clone_size: medium-sized; v_call: TRBV30; j_call: TRBJ1-3; cdr3_aa: AWGTGDIGNTIY
clone_size: many; v_call: TRBV12-3/TRBV12-4; j_call: TRBJ1-1; cdr3_aa: ASRRDRDTEAF
clone_size: NA; v_call: TRBV5-1; j_call: TRBJ2-1; cdr3_aa: ASSLSIAGGPRYEQF
clone_size: NA; v_call: TRBV6-4; j_call: TRBJ2-7; cdr3_aa: ASSSDYWDYEQY
clone_size: many; v_call: TRBV29-1; j_call: TRBJ2-7; cdr3_aa: SVTTRDRGRYEQY
clone_size: many; v_call: TRBV12-3/TRBV12-4; j_call: TRBJ1-1; cdr3_aa: ASSLTGPNTEAF
clone_size: NA; v_call: TRBV20-1; j_call: TRBJ1-3; cdr3_aa: SAGRGGNTIY
clone_size: NA; v_call: TRBV6-2/TRBV6-3; j_call: TRBJ2-3; cdr3_aa: ASSEALGRYTQY
clone_size: medium-sized; v_call: TRBV30; j_call: TRBJ1-6; cdr3_aa: AWSVVPGVNNSPLH
clone_size: many; v_call: TRBV28; j_call: TRBJ2-7; cdr3_aa: ASRNGQTLEQY
clone_size: NA; v_call: TRBV29-1; j_call: TRBJ2-2; cdr3_aa: SVEVGSGGPNTGELF
clone_size: many; v_call: TRBV19; j_call: TRBJ2-2; cdr3_aa: ASSTRGRGSGELF
clone_size: NA; v_call: TRBV29-1; j_call: TRBJ2-4; cdr3_aa: SVEEHAKNIQY
clone_size: many; v_call: TRBV6-2/TRBV6-3; j_call: TRBJ2-7; cdr3_aa: ASSTQGPEQY
clone_size: once; v_call: TRBV27; j_call: TRBJ1-2; cdr3_aa: ASSLWGGRVSLNYGYT
clone_size: once; v_call: TRBV5-1; j_call: TRBJ2-2; cdr3_aa: ASSLNSSGAVDAWELF
clone_size: NA; v_call: TRBV11-2; j_call: TRBJ1-2; cdr3_aa: ASSVGLAGYGYT
clone_size: NA; v_call: TRBV30; j_call: TRBJ2-1; cdr3_aa: AWSALGLGGSYNEQF
clone_size: NA; v_call: TRBV6-9; j_call: TRBJ2-7; cdr3_aa: ASSYECVYEQY
clone_size: NA; v_call: TRBV20-1; j_call: TRBJ2-5; cdr3_aa: SAGQGGSETQY
clone_size: many; v_call: TRBV19; j_call: TRBJ1-3; cdr3_aa: ATREGTSGNTIY
clone_size: NA; v_call: TRBV20-1; j_call: TRBJ2-7; cdr3_aa: SARCTSGRARREHY
clone_size: many; v_call: TRBV7-6; j_call: TRBJ2-3; cdr3_aa: ASSSLPQTQY
clone_size: NA; v_call: TRBV28; j_call: TRBJ2-6; cdr3_aa: ASSVDTVSGANVLT
clone_size: many; v_call: TRBV19; j_call: TRBJ1-5; cdr3_aa: ASTRDRGLGSNQPQH
clone_size: many; v_call: TRBV3-1; j_call: TRBJ1-6; cdr3_aa: ASSPKFGGGKDSPLH
clone_size: many; v_call: TRBV9; j_call: TRBJ1-3; cdr3_aa: ASSVETSGNTIY
clone_size: NA; v_call: TRBV7-9; j_call: TRBJ2-7; cdr3_aa: ASSLAAASYEQY
clone_size: many; v_call: TRBV19; j_call: TRBJ1-5; cdr3_aa: ASSMGRGWDQPQH
clone_size: many; v_call: TRBV6-2/TRBV6-3; j_call: TRBJ2-6; cdr3_aa: ASSYFGANVLT
clone_size: many; v_call: TRBV4-2; j_call: TRBJ2-7; cdr3_aa: ASSQEIIYEQY
clone_size: many; v_call: TRBV5-1; j_call: TRBJ2-1; cdr3_aa: ASSLIPGSGRAEQF
clone_size: NA; v_call: TRBV6-2/TRBV6-3; j_call: TRBJ2-7; cdr3_aa: ASIGIFVEYEQH